This T cell receptor beta chain stems from a study of blood T cells in healthy people across ages. Using a J-beta primer mix together with a sample-barcoded 5' primer, a second PCR was run for roughly 6 to 11 cycles. One entry per CDR3 protein, called by TCRdb with MiXCR from the 5' RACE reads. This table holds about a million distinct CDR3 sequences, roughly two fifths found once. Study-wide results and caveats: Per million T cells, TCR beta diversity dropped roughly linearly as age increased.

Remarks on this clonotype: What it binds is unknown.

Trimming left V 1 base short and J 5 bases short, with 11 bases between. Germline assignment: CDR1 DFQATT and CDR2 SNEGSKA (reference sequence). This CDR3 contains 14 residues. The origin of this receptor is a man aged 18-30 years in good health. V gene TRBV20-1 combines with J gene TRBJ1-4; a possible D gene is TRBD1 (6 bases). Sequenced input: blood. The CDR3: CSARVAGENEKLFF. As DNA, the CDR3 is TGCAGTGCTAGAGTGGCAGGGGAGAATGAAAAACTGTTTTTT.